Listed below are T cell receptor beta chains from one sample, sequenced in a study of blood T cell repertoires in COVID-19. Using immunoSEQ multiplex PCR, the repertoire was profiled, and TCRdb retains in-frame clones only, with some absent. The sample has tens of thousands of clones, over 75% seen once. The source material was peripheral blood. These receptors were taken from an elderly man with acute or convalescent COVID-19. CDR3s include the opening cysteine and the closing phenylalanine or tryptophan. Each record gives: D gene, V gene, clone size, J gene, CDR3 DNA, CDR3 protein. The D gene is left open where the match is weak. Expanded clones get a size class; other rows say once, few or many, or leave the size out.

>NA|TRBV6-5|NA|TRBJ1-6
TGTGCCAGCACGACGGGGGGGTCGGATTCACCCCTCCACTTT
CASTTGGSDSPLHF
>TRBD1|TRBV10-1|NA|TRBJ1-1
TGCGCCAGCAGTGAGTATCGCCAGGGGGCTGAAGCTTTCTTT
CASSEYRQGAEAFF
>NA|TRBV27|NA|TRBJ2-7
TGTGCCAGCAGTTTTGGAGGGCCTCCCTCCTACGAGCAGTACTTC
CASSFGGPPSYEQYF
>NA|TRBV5-4|once|TRBJ2-1
TGTGCCAGCAGCTTCCCCAGGGTAGCCTACAATGAGCAGTTCTTC
CASSFPRVAYNEQFF
>NA|TRBV18|NA|TRBJ2-1
TGTGCCAGCTCACCAGGACAGAGATACAATGAGCAGTTCTTC
CASSPGQRYNEQFF
>NA|TRBV12-3/TRBV12-4|NA|TRBJ1-5
TGTGCCAGCAGTTTTCAGAATCAGCCCCAGCATTTT
CASSFQNQPQHF
>NA|TRBV5-8|NA|TRBJ1-3
TGTGCCAGCCGACAGCTCTCTGGAAACACCATATATTTT
CASRQLSGNTIYF
>TRBD1|TRBV4-1|few|TRBJ1-3
TGCGCCAGCAGCCAAGGACAGGGATCGGGCTCTGGAAACACCATATATTTT
CASSQGQGSGSGNTIYF
>NA|TRBV29-1|NA|TRBJ1-2
TGCAGCGTTGTGATTGCAAACAGGCCCGCTAACTATGGCTACACCTTC
CSVVIANRPANYGYTF
>NA|TRBV5-1|NA|TRBJ1-5
TGCGCCAGCAGCTTAGGGCCCGCAGGGGATCGTCAGCCCCAGCATTTT
CASSLGPAGDRQPQHF
>TRBD2|TRBV30|once|TRBJ2-1
TGTGCCTGGAGTGTGGGACTAGCGGGGGGCCAGGCCAATGAGCAGTTCTTC
CAWSVGLAGGQANEQFF
>TRBD1|TRBV7-2|NA|TRBJ1-1
TGTGCCAGCAGCGGGCTAACTACGACAGGGGAACGGAATGATGAAGCTTTCTTT
CASSGLTTTGERNDEAFF
>NA|TRBV2|NA|TRBJ1-2
TGTGCCAGCAGTGAATCCGTAGGGGCCGGCTACACCTTC
CASSESVGAGYTF
>NA|TRBV10-3|once|TRBJ1-1
TGTGCCGCATCCGGGGTAAGGACTGAAGCTTTCTTT
CAASGVRTEAFF
>TRBD1|TRBV18|NA|TRBJ2-1
TGTGCCAGCTCACCACCGGGACAGGGAGGAAATGAGCAGTTCTTC
CASSPPGQGGNEQFF
>NA|TRBV27|NA|TRBJ2-3
TGTGCCAGCAGTTTATCGTCCTGGCCAACAGATACGCAGTATTTT
CASSLSSWPTDTQYF
>TRBD2|TRBV6-4|NA|TRBJ2-3
TGTGCCAGCAGTCTAGCGGGGGGGGCAGATACGCAGTATTTT
CASSLAGGADTQYF
>NA|TRBV7-9|NA|TRBJ2-3
TGTGCCAGCACCAACCTAGGGGGGGCGACAGATACGCAGTATTTT
CASTNLGGATDTQYF
>NA|TRBV6-5|NA|TRBJ1-1
TGTGCCAGCAGTCCACGTCAGGGTCTCACTGAAGCTTTCTTT
CASSPRQGLTEAFF
>NA|TRBV30|NA|TRBJ2-1
TGTGCCTGGAGTGGCGGGAACTCCTACAATGAGCAGTTCTTC
CAWSGGNSYNEQFF
>NA|TRBV3-1/TRBV3-2|NA|TRBJ1-2
TGTGCCAGCAGCCCGACAGTTCCCTCGTACTCCAACTATGGCTACACCTTC
CASSPTVPSYSNYGYTF
>TRBD1|TRBV12-5|NA|TRBJ2-2
TGTGCTAGTGGACTAGGGGGCGGAACCGGGGAGCTGTTTTTT
CASGLGGGTGELFF
>NA|TRBV19|NA|TRBJ1-2
TGTGCCAGTAGTCCCGGGAACTATGGCTACACCTTC
CASSPGNYGYTF
>TRBD2|TRBV6-5|NA|TRBJ2-5
TGTGCCTCGGGGGGTGCCGAGACCCAGTACTTC
CASGGAETQYF
>TRBD1|TRBV25-1|NA|TRBJ2-5
TGTGCCAGCAGTGGTCACAGGGGGCAAGAGACCCAGTACTTC
CASSGHRGQETQYF
>TRBD1|TRBV5-1|NA|TRBJ1-2
TGCGCCAGCAGCACGCCGACAGGGACTGGCTACACCTTC
CASSTPTGTGYTF
>NA|TRBV7-3|NA|TRBJ2-3
TGTGCCAGCAGTGCTAGGTCGGGACTTAGCACAGATACGCAGTATTTT
CASSARSGLSTDTQYF
>NA|TRBV7-3|NA|TRBJ1-2
TGTGCCAGCAGCCCCCGACTGGGGGCCGACTATGGCTACACCTTC
CASSPRLGADYGYTF
>NA|TRBV3-1/TRBV3-2|few|TRBJ1-1
TGTGCCAGCAGCCAATCCGTTATAGGGGCCTATATGAACACTGAAGCTTTCTTT
CASSQSVIGAYMNTEAFF
>TRBD2|TRBV4-2|NA|TRBJ2-2
TGTGCCAGCAGCCAAGGGGGACTAGCGGGGGGTAACACCGGGGAGCTGTTTTTT
CASSQGGLAGGNTGELFF
>NA|TRBV7-2|NA|TRBJ1-6
TGTGCCAGCAGCAATCAACGGACAAACTCACCCCTCCACTTT
CASSNQRTNSPLHF
>TRBD2|TRBV5-1|NA|TRBJ2-2
TGCGCCAGCAGGGAAGAGCGGGGGGCCAACACCGGGGAGCTGTTTTTT
CASREERGANTGELFF
>NA|TRBV5-8|NA|TRBJ2-5
TGTGCCAGCAGCTCGGGGGTCAGAGGGGAGGAGACCCAGTACTTC
CASSSGVRGEETQYF
>NA|TRBV6-5|NA|TRBJ1-5
TGTGCCAGCAGTTACAACAGGGTGGACCAGCCCCAGCATTTT
CASSYNRVDQPQHF
>TRBD1|TRBV20-1|NA|TRBJ1-1
TGCAGTGCTTACAGGGGGGGTGAAGCTTTCTTT
CSAYRGGEAFF
>TRBD2|TRBV9|NA|TRBJ2-5
TGTGCCAGCAACCCTAGCGGGGCCCCCTACCAAGAGACCCAGTACTTC
CASNPSGAPYQETQYF
>TRBD1|TRBV30|NA|TRBJ1-1
TGTGCCTGGAGCTCGGACAGGGGCACTGAAGCTTTCTTT
CAWSSDRGTEAFF
>NA|TRBV11-2|NA|TRBJ2-1
TGTGCCAGCAGCCCACTCACTAGCCTGAGCTCCTACAATGAGCAGTTCTTC
CASSPLTSLSSYNEQFF
>NA|TRBV19|few|TRBJ1-2
TGTGCCAGTAGTATCCGCAGGGACTATGGCTACACCTTC
CASSIRRDYGYTF
>NA|TRBV5-1|few|TRBJ2-7
TGCGCCAGCAGACCTGCGCCGGCTAGAGAGCAGTACTTC
CASRPAPAREQYF
>NA|TRBV19|NA|TRBJ2-7
TGTGCCAGCAGTGGGGGGAGCTACGAGCAGTACTTC
CASSGGSYEQYF
>NA|TRBV5-6|NA|TRBJ2-2
TGTGCCAGCAGCGTGATCGGGGTACGGACCGGGGAGCTGTTTTTT
CASSVIGVRTGELFF
>TRBD2|TRBV5-1|NA|TRBJ2-3
TGCGCCAGCAGCATGGGGACTAGCGGGGCCACAGATACGCAGTATTTT
CASSMGTSGATDTQYF
>TRBD1|TRBV19|NA|TRBJ1-1
TGTGCCAGTAGTATTGGGGGACAGGGGAACACTGAAGCTTTCTTT
CASSIGGQGNTEAFF
>NA|TRBV10-3|NA|TRBJ1-2
TGTGCCATCCGGGCAGGGGACTATGGCTACACCTTC
CAIRAGDYGYTF
>TRBD1|TRBV2|NA|TRBJ2-7
TGTGCCAGCAGTGACCTGGGGGGACAGGTTAACTTC
CASSDLGGQVNF
>NA|TRBV19|NA|TRBJ2-3
TGTGCCAGTACCCCCGGGACAGATACGCAGTATTTT
CASTPGTDTQYF